What follows is one T cell receptor beta chain and its context. This record belongs to a study of CD8+ T cells in alopecia areata. Study-level information: Percentage of affected scalp area was the basis on which treated patients' severity was scored.

The treatment denotes: oral pan-JAK inhibitor, 5-10 mg twice daily. As part of sample collection, lesional scalp punch biopsies and peripheral blood were taken from alopecia areata patients. Extracted from the samples, RNA was reverse transcribed into cDNA to serve as the sequencing template. Here immunoSEQ multiplex PCR was the method, and the copy in TCRdb shows in-frame clones only, minus some. The sample has 50,000 to 65,000 clones; roughly 46% are singletons. The sequencing here drew on CD8+ T cells sorted from blood, taken around week 36, from a patient treated with tofacitinib. The TCR comes from a human donor with alopecia areata.

CDR3 sequence: CSVEGTGIEGTDTQYF. The CDR3 coding sequence is TGCAGCGTTGAAGGGACAGGGATCGAGGGCACAGATACGCAGTATTTT. This chain joins TRBV29-1 and TRBJ2-3; 8 positions match TRBD1. V lost 1 base and J lost 1; bases outside the gene matches: 7. The CDR3 has 16 amino acids. Germline lookup yields CDR1 SQVTM and CDR2 ANQGSEA.